This paragraph covers one T cell receptor (beta chain) sequence. Its antigen is not identified. This record comes from a study of T cell clonotyping in hematopoietic cell transplantation. Broader study findings: Few recipient clonotypes overlapped donors; over 97% were de novo at given depth. Higher Inverse Simpson Index values in graft donor and pretransplant recipient predicted broader posttransplant TCR diversity.

Sequenced by immunoSEQ multiplex PCR; TCRdb stores in-frame clones only, minus some. Of 8,000 or so clones in the sample, about 92% are singletons; the top ten hold about 4.8%. V lost 6 bases and J 1 base, leaving 10 bases between the germline ends. CDR3 length: 14 amino acids. In germline, CDR1 is MNHEY, CDR2 SMNVEV (reference sequence). The clonotype comes from a female patient aged 45-65 years who had an allogeneic stem cell transplant from an unrelated donor, so the T cells may come from the graft donor. Some clones in this sample may be carry-over from other donors' samples. V is TRBV27 and J is TRBJ1-5; no firm D call. This specimen was PBMCs, taken 180 days after allogeneic stem cell transplant. In DNA form, the CDR3 reads TGTGCCAGCAGGGAGTCCGGAAGCAATCAGCCCCAGCATTTT. It encodes CASRESGSNQPQHF.